This T cell receptor (beta chain) stems from a study of immune cell composition in non-small cell lung cancer. Study at large: Lung adenocarcinoma or squamous carcinoma made up most tumours.

Measured with immunoSEQ multiplex PCR; TCRdb has only the in-frame clones, and not every one. This sample has some 1,500 clones, with about 82% found just once. In the case of this clone: Its specificity is unknown.

Study outcomes and limitations: Tumour-associated clones >0.5% occurred in 25% to 40% of adenocarcinomas, under 85% of squamous. It was not proven that tumour-reactive clones equal dominant tumour-associated clones. Adenocarcinomas with higher top tumour-associated clone frequency had more reactive TILs.

The V end lost 2 bases, the J end lost 6 bases, and 10 bases lay between the germline ends. The CDR3 contains 14 residues. Germline V gives CDR1 MNHNY, CDR2 SVGAGI (reference sequence). What was sequenced was lung tumor tissue. The sequence was obtained from a human donor with non-small cell lung cancer. V usage is TRBV6-6 and J usage is TRBJ1-4; possible D gene TRBD1, 5 bases. CDR3 amino acids: CASSYLAGDEKLFF. The CDR3 DNA reads as TGTGCCAGCAGTTACCTCGCGGGGGATGAAAAACTGTTTTTT.